This T cell receptor (beta chain) was identified in a study of blood T cell repertoires in COVID-19 (dated by TCRdb to 2018 to 2020). Regarding the research as a whole: Collaborator samples came from the United States, Italy and Spain and covered acute and convalescent phases of COVID-19. The prospective study material was composed of cDNA or gDNA derived from T cells, B-cell-depleted T cells, or PBMCs. Deeply sampled blood TCRbeta repertoires from subjects exposed to, actively infected with, or recovered from COVID-19 were included in the dataset. The repertoires were released in a freely available public database meant as a resource for research on the immune response to SARS-CoV-2. The samples were drawn from two sources: the first 160 participants of the ongoing ImmuneRACE study, and 950 to 1,500 subjects contributed by 6 global collaborators. The sample metadata nearly always contained a de-identified subject ID, COVID-19 status, age in years and sex. Where available, HLA class I and class II types were obtained from metadata supplied by the sample provider rather than from assay-based typing.

General conclusions and limits of the study: The amount of clinical and demographic metadata varied by source and participant and was provided uncurated.

A word on this clone: What antigen it recognizes has not been identified. The sample holds no much larger clone one base away, and base qualities are not on file.

In Seattle, one collaborating source enrolled patients while the infection was active and tracked those patients longitudinally over the course of disease. The collaborating institutions used their own protocols to collect whole blood in K2EDTA tubes. Collaborator samples were shipped for TCRbeta analysis as frozen whole blood, isolated PBMCs, or DNA extracted from either sample type. V and J are truncated by 7 bases and 11 bases respectively, leaving an intervening sequence of 24 bases. The CDR3 starts with the cysteine, ends with the phenylalanine, and has 14 residues. Of all the DNA, just the CDR3 is kept, 42 bases in frame from base 1. The germline V gene (reference sequence) supplies CDR1 SGHNT and CDR2 YYREEE. TCRbeta CDR3 regions were amplified from genomic DNA using the immunoSEQ Assay, a bias-controlled multiplex PCR. Concerning the study's data processing: The number of nucleated cells in each sample was estimated from the amplification of reference gene primers within the assay. To quantify the absolute abundance of each unique TCRbeta CDR3 rearrangement, sequence reads were collapsed and filtered. Productive Simpson clonality was computed per sample as the square root of Simpson's diversity index over productive rearrangements. The table was pulled from immuneACCESS by TCRdb, which kept in-frame rearrangements only. Such tables lose some clones; where checked, under half of the loss comes from unresolved V genes, and the rest has no known cause. V, J and clone size derive from that table, while D and trimming were established from the DNA sequence. The sample table holds approximately 200,000 clones, of which approximately 94% were seen once. The ten top clones hold roughly 0.7% of the sample.

The TCR was taken from a man aged 30 to 39 with COVID-19, enrolled during active disease. The sequencing sample was made of peripheral blood. The sequence joins TRBV5-4 to TRBJ1-1; the D gene cannot be resolved reliably. The DNA sequence reads TGTGCCAGCGGCTCCCTTAACCTCAACGCTGCGGCTTTCTTT. Its protein is CASGSLNLNAAAFF.